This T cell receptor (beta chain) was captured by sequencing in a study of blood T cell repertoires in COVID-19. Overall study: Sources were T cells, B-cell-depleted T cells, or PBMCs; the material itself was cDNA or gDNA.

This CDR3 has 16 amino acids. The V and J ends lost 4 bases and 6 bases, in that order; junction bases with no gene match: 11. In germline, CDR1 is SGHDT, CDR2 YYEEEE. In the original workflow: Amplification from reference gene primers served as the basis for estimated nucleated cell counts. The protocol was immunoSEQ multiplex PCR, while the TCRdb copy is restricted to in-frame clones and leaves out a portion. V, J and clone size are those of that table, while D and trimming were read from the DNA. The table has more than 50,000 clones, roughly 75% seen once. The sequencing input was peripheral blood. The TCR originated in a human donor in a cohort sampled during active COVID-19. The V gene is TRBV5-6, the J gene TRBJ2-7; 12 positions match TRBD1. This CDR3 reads CASSPPGQGATGEQYF. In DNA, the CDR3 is TGTGCCAGCAGCCCCCCGGGACAGGGGGCGACCGGCGAGCAGTACTTC. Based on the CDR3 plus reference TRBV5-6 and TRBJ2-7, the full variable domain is DAGVTQSPTHLIKTRGQQVTLRCSPKSGHDTVSWYQQALGQGPQFIFQYYEEEERQRGNFPDRFSGHQFPNYSSELNVNALLLGDSALYLCASSPPGQGATGEQYFGPGTRLTVT.